This T cell receptor beta chain was sequenced in a study of T cell repertoires in cytomegalovirus infection. Overall study: It was the public TCR beta signatures that indicated both CMV infection and matching HLA type. The study's findings and limits: CMV-specific HLA-C-restricted TCR beta clonotypes dominated the ex vivo response. People with CMV and the relevant HLA were identified by cumulative public TCR beta family frequency.

This clonotype was observed at least ten times. Its antigen is unknown. TCRdb re-called the reads with MiXCR, one entry per CDR3 protein. This repertoire shows 290,000 or so distinct CDR3 sequences, around 10% found once; its top ten account for 2% to 3%. V shed 2 bases, J shed 4 bases, and the junction held 8 bases outside the gene matches. This CDR3 region has 16 residues. The chain joins TRBV23-1 to TRBJ2-5; 9 nucleotides agree with TRBD2. TRBV23-1 is known as an ORF, though its function is uncertain. This clonotype was obtained from a human donor in good health (CMV status not recorded). Some clones in this sample may be carry-over from other donors' samples. The sequencing input was PBMCs. In DNA form, the CDR3 reads TGCGCCAGCAGTCAAGGCGGGGGGGGTCCCGGAGAGACCCAGTACTTC. Translating it yields CASSQGGGGPGETQYF.